Below, 3 T cell receptor beta chains from the same sample are listed, as sequenced in a study of CD8 T cells in Susac syndrome. Random hexamers primed reverse transcription of 0.5 to 1 ug RNA. TCRdb ran MiXCR on the immunoSEQ multiplex PCR reads and lists one entry per CDR3 protein. The table lists approximately 280,000 distinct CDR3 sequences, more than 75% of them singletons, with 0.11% in the top ten. The material sequenced was CD8+ T cells from PBMCs. These receptors all stem from a human donor with multiple sclerosis.

This rearrangement joins TRBV5-1 to TRBJ2-1, with TRBD2 matching 11 bases. CDR1 and CDR2 from the germline V gene are SGHRS and YFSETQ. V was clipped by 3 bases and J by 6 bases; unmatched bases: 8. The CDR3 is 16 residues long. CDR3 DNA: TGCGCCAGCAGCTACCCACTAGCGGGAGTGGGCAATGAGCAGTTCTTC. Translated: CASSYPLAGVGNEQFF.

The chain carries TRBV10-3 and TRBJ2-3; no clear D. With 6 bases removed from V and 6 bases from J, the gap between germline ends came to 10 bases. This CDR3 is 12 amino acids long. The germline CDR1 and CDR2 sequences are ENHRY and SYGVKD. This CDR3 is CAIRTSADTQYF. DNA of the CDR3: TGTGCCATCAGGACCTCGGCGGATACGCAGTATTTT.

V gene TRBV9 combines with J gene TRBJ2-7; TRBD2 agrees at 9 bases. With V trimmed by 4 bases and J by 4 bases, 12 bases remained unmatched. The CDR3 is 16 amino acids. Germline CDR1 reads SGDLS; CDR2 reads YYNGEE. This CDR3 reads CASSPKGGRAGYEQYF. The CDR3 nucleotides read TGTGCCAGCAGCCCGAAGGGCGGGAGGGCCGGGTACGAGCAGTACTTC.